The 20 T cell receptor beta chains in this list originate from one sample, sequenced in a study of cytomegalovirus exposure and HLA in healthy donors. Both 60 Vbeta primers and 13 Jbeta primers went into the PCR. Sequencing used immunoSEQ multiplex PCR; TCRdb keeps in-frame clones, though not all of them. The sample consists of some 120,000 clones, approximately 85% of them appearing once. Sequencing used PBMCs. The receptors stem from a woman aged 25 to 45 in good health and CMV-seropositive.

CDR3 sequence (DNA): TGTGCCACCAGCAGAGATGAGCAGACAGGACTGCAGTTCTTC. It encodes CATSRDEQTGLQFF. This chain uses TRBV15 with TRBJ2-1; the D gene is possibly TRBD1 (6 bases). Germline CDR1 and CDR2: LNHNV and YYDKDF (reference sequence). Trimming removed 0 bases at V and 12 bases at J, with 15 bases between. The CDR3 is made up of 14 amino acids.

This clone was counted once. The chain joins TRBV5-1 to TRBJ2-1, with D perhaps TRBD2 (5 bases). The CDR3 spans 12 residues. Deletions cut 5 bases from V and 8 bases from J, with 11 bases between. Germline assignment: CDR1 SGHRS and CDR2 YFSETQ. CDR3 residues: CASRVEVDEQFF. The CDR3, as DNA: TGCGCCAGCAGGGTGGAGGTCGATGAGCAGTTCTTC.

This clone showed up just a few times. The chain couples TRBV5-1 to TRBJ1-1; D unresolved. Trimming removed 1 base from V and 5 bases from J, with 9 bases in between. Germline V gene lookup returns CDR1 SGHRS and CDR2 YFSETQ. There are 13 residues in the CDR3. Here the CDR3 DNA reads TGCGCCAGCAGCTTGAGACGAGGGACTGAAGCTTTCTTT. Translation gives CASSLRRGTEAFF.

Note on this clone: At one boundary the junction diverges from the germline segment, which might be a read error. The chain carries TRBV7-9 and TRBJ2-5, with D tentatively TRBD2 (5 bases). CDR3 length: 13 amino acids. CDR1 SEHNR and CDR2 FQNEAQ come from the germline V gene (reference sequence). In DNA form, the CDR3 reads TGTTCCAGCAGCTTAACGGGGCAAGAGACCCAGTACTTC. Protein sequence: CSSSLTGQETQYF.

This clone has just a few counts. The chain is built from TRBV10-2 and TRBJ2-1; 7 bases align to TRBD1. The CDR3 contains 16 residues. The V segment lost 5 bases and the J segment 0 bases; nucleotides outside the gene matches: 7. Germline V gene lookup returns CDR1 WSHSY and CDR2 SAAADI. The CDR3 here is CASSLSGGSSYNEQFF. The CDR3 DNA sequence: TGCGCCAGCAGTCTCTCAGGGGGAAGCTCCTACAATGAGCAGTTCTTC.

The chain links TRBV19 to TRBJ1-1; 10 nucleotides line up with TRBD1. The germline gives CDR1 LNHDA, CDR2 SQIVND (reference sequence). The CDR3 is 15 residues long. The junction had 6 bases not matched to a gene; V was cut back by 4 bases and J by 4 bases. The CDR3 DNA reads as TGTGCCAGTAGTAACCTGGACAGGGGGAGCACTGAAGCTTTCTTT. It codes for CASSNLDRGSTEAFF.

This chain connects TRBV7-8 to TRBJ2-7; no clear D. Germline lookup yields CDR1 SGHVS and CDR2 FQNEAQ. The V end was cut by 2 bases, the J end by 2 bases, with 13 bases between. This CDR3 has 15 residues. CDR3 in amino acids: CASSLIYSPAYEQYF. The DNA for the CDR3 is TGTGCCAGCAGCTTAATCTACTCCCCGGCCTACGAGCAGTACTTC.

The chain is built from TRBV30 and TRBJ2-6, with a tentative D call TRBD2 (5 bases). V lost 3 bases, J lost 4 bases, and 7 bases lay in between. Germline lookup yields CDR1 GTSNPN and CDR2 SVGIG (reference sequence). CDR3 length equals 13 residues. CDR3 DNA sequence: TGTGCCTGGAGGGTAGCGGGGGCCAACGTCCTGACTTTC. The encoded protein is CAWRVAGANVLTF.

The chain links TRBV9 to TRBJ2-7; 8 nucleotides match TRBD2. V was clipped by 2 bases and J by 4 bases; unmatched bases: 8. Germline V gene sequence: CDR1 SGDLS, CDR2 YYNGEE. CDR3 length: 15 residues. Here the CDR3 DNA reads TGTGCCAGCAGCGTTACTAGCGGAACTGTTTACGAGCAGTACTTC. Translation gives CASSVTSGTVYEQYF.

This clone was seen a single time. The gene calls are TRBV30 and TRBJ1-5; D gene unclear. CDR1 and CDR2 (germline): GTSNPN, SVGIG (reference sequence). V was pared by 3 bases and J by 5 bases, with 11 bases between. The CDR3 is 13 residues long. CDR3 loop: CAWSPGWDQPQHF. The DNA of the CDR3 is TGTGCCTGGAGCCCGGGGTGGGATCAGCCCCAGCATTTT.

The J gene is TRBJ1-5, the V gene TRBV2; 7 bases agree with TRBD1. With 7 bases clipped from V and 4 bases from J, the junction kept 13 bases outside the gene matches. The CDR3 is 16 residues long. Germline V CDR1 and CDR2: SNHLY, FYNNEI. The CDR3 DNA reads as TGTGCCAGCAAACCTCAGGGGGTCCTCTTAAATCAGCCCCAGCATTTT. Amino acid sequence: CASKPQGVLLNQPQHF.

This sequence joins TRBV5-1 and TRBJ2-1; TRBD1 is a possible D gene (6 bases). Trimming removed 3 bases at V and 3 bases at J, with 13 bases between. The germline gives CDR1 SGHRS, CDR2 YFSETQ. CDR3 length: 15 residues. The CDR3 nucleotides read TGCGCCAGCAGCTCTACGGGACAACTCTACAATGAGCAGTTCTTC. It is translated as CASSSTGQLYNEQFF.

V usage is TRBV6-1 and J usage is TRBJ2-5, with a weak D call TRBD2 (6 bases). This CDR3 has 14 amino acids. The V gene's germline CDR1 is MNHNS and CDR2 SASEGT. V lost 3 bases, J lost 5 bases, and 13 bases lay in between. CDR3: CASSDTLGRETQYF. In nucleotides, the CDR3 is TGTGCCAGCAGTGATACTTTAGGGAGGGAGACCCAGTACTTC.

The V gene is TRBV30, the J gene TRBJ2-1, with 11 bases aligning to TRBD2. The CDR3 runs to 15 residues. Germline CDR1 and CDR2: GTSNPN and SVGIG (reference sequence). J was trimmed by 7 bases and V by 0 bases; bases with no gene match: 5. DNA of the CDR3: TGTGCCTGGAGTGTAGGATCTAGCGGGAGGAATGAGCAGTTCTTC. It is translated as CAWSVGSSGRNEQFF.

The CDR3 loop reads CARGGSLSNTGELFF. The CDR3 DNA reads TGTGCCAGGGGCGGGTCGCTATCGAACACCGGGGAGCTGTTTTTT. The V gene is TRBV2, the J gene TRBJ2-2; a weak D match, TRBD2 (5 bases). V was cut by 9 bases and J by 0 bases, with 14 bases left in between. Looked up from germline, CDR1 is SNHLY and CDR2 is FYNNEI. This CDR3 spans 15 amino acids.

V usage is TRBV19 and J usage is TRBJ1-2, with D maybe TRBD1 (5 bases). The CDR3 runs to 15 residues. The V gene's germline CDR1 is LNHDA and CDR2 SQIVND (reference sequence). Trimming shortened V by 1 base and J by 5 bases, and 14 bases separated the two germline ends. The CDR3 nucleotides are TGTGCCAGTAGTATAGGACAGCACCTGCGGTATGGCTACACCTTC. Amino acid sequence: CASSIGQHLRYGYTF.

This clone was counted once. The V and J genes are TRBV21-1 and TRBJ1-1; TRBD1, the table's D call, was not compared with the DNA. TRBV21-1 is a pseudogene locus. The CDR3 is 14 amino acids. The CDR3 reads CASSDRTGWTEAFF. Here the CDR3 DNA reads TGTGCCAGCAGCGATCGGACAGGGTGGACTGAAGCTTTCTTT.

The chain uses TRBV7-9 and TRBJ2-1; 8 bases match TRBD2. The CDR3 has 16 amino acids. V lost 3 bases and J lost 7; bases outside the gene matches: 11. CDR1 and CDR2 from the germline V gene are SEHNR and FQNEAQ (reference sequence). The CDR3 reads CASSFTGRAPLNEQFF. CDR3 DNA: TGTGCCAGCAGCTTTACCGGGAGGGCCCCTTTAAATGAGCAGTTCTTC.

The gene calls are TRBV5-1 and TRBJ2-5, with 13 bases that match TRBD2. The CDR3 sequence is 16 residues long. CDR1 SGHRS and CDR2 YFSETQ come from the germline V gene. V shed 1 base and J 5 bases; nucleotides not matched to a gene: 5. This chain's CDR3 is CASSLTSGRARETQYF. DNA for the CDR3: TGCGCCAGCAGCTTGACTAGCGGGAGGGCCCGGGAGACCCAGTACTTC.

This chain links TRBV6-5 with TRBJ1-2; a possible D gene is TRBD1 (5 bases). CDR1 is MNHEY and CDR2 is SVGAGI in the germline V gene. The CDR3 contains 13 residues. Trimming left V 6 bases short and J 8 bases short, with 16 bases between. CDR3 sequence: CASRRGGGIGYTF. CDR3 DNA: TGTGCCAGCAGACGCGGGGGAGGGATAGGCTACACCTTC.